The entry below gives a single T cell receptor beta chain sequence along with its context. There is no known antigen for this receptor. No base qualities exist here, and no much larger clone lies one base off it. Receptor amplification or capture employed the immunoSEQ multiplex PCR assay. The multiplex PCR relied on a mix of 60 forward primers for TCR Vbeta segments and 13 reverse primers for TCR Jbeta segments. A multiplex PCR assay on genomic DNA amplified the CDR3 region of rearranged TCR beta genes. The amplified TCR beta libraries were sequenced on the Illumina HiSeq System as 87-base-pair reads. In the source study's methods: In a later analysis, tens of millions of unique TCR beta chains were counted across the 500 to 700 repertoires, and about 9.9 million of these chains were shared by at least two donors. To remove PCR and sequencing errors, raw reads were error-corrected and collapsed into unique sequences using a nearest-neighbor algorithm that merged closely related sequences. Alignment of CDR3 sequences to IMGT reference sequences was used to assign V, D and J gene segments. For a sequence to be retained, a match of at least six nucleotides to both a V gene segment and a J gene segment was required. A rearrangement was called productive if the CDR3 had no stop codons and remained in frame with V and J, and every other rearrangement was called non-productive. CDR3 was defined by IMGT convention, running from the second conserved V-encoded cysteine to the conserved J-encoded phenylalanine. The earlier analysis of some 580 of the donors excluded any sequence lacking an unambiguous match to a single V gene segment. In an earlier analysis of 587 of the donors, a V segment was called functional when productive rearrangements were above 56.7%, and segregating when the standard deviation between donors exceeded 5%. A statistical classification framework was built for diagnosing cytomegalovirus status from the catalog of TCR beta chain sequences. A later analysis assigned V and J genes by comparing TCR nucleotide sequences with IMGT/GENE-DB human TR gene sequences. In a later analysis, CDR3 sequences and most-parsimonious VDJ recombination scenarios were assigned using the TCRdist pipeline. A later analysis defined each TCR beta chain by its CDR3 amino acid sequence plus V-gene family, and excluded reads lacking a unique V-gene family. A later analysis removed 450 to 600 highly shared, low-generation-probability nucleotide sequences to deal with suspected cross-contamination and a sequencing artifact. In a later analysis, a clonal expansion index was calculated for each public chain from normalized within-repertoire ranks of inferred template counts. In a later analysis, generation probabilities were computed using a VDJ recombination model fitted to out-of-frame rearrangements, and the results were checked against IGoR. A later analysis scored TCR-TCR, TCR-HLA and TCR-CMV co-occurrence with hypergeometric tests, applying a repertoire-size bias correction to TCR pairs. In a later analysis, false discovery rates were estimated by permuting HLA or CMV assignments 20 times. In a later analysis, co-occurring TCRs were grouped using DBSCAN, and TCRdist sequence similarity was added for clustering within HLA-allele-positive subsets. Repertoires with fewer than 30,000 or more than 120,000 public chains were left out of co-occurrence clustering, as were about five repertoires with anomalous nucleotide sharing. The table comes from immuneACCESS by way of TCRdb, which keeps in-frame sequences with V and J called. Part of the clones is missing from these tables; in studies checked, under half for an unresolved V gene and the rest for unknown reasons. Clonal size and the V and J genes are those of that table, whereas D and trimming came from the DNA. This sample gives about 110,000 clones in total; 83% of them show up just once. The ten largest clones capture 5% to 6.5% of the sample.

The cohort was made up of several hundred healthy bone marrow donors. All cohort members were sampled while nominally healthy, although unrecorded immune exposures were likely present. The donor tested CMV seronegative and was one of the 352 seronegative cohort members. Each donor provided a peripheral blood sample, and peripheral blood mononuclear cells were used for TCR beta sequencing. Genomic DNA was extracted from the blood cell samples with the Qiagen DNeasy Blood Extraction Kit. This sample was included in a study of cytomegalovirus exposure and HLA in healthy donors (dated by TCRdb to 2016 to 2017). Describing the broader study: An earlier analysis of several hundred of the donors reported roughly 270 Gb of sequence data and some 120 million unique TCR beta sequences from some 180 million T cells. Across around 400 genotyped donors of the cohort, an average of about 250,000 unique TCR beta nucleotide sequences per donor were sequenced, and roughly 20% of those sequences were non-productive. To predict cytomegalovirus infection status, the study combined high-throughput TCR immunosequencing, statistical association of individual TCRs with disease status, and machine learning. Several DR-DQ haplotypes were handled as single units for association and clustering, since linkage in the cohort was strong. HLA typing included class I and class II loci at four-digit resolution. All discovery cohort repertoires had been generated on a single sequencing platform. Typing coverage varied by locus: about 620-630 donors for A, B, C, DRB1 and DQB1; approximately 500 for DQA1; around 570 for DPA1; about 450 for DPB1. Donor age, sex, ethnicity and CMV serostatus were collected together with the repertoire data. Rather than drawing on any new phenotypic data, the later analysis identified candidate immune exposures from TCR beta sequences and the way those sequences occurred across donors. In an earlier analysis of roughly 580 of the donors, high-throughput TCR beta sequencing was used to judge whether each TCR beta V gene segment behaved as functional or pseudogenic. The study profiled the T cell repertoires of around 700 subjects by immunosequencing and related them to cytomegalovirus serostatus. An early release that covered roughly 600 HLA-typed donors contained about 300 gigabases of sequencing data and 70 million to 100 million unique TCR sequences. The genetic ancestry cluster associated with self-reported Caucasian donors included about 81% of the roughly 380 genotyped donors. The study was designed to test whether signatures of past pathogen exposure could be identified by cataloging public T cell receptors. A later analysis re-examined previously published TCR beta repertoires from roughly 650 donors and added high-resolution HLA genotyping to investigate patterns of TCR occurrence. In addition to the first cohort of 500 to 850 subjects, a separate validation cohort of around 110 different subjects was used. Genome-wide SNP genotypes for about three fifths of the 666 donors were used in a later genetic analysis, which treated that subset as a discovery cohort.

Trimmed from V: 2 bases; trimmed from J: 2 bases; junction bases lacking a gene match: 3. Including the terminal cysteine and phenylalanine, the CDR3 comprises 14 residues. Only the CDR3 part of the read is kept: 42 bases, read in frame from the first base. Via the germline V gene (reference sequence), CDR1 is SGHKS and CDR2 YYEKEE. Results the study describes overall, beyond this receptor: In vitro tests confirmed that a few of the cytomegalovirus-associated TCR beta chains recognize cytomegalovirus antigens. According to a later genetic analysis, donors in an Asian-associated ancestry cluster had fewer N-insertions in productive TCRs than the approximately 650-donor mean. Linkage disequilibrium might explain the correlated functional status among segregating V segments, but an unknown experimental factor could not be ruled out. Cytomegalovirus status was reported to be diagnosed by the classifier with high specificity and sensitivity in both the original and validation cohorts. In this cohort, only TCR beta chains were sequenced, and detectable features were limited by the absence of alpha or paired-chain data. A cluster of highly shared sequence variants was judged likely to be a technical artifact of the sequencing pipeline. V-gene and J-gene trimming of TCR beta chains was associated with a missense DCLRE1C variant in a later genetic analysis, and the association was replicated in an independent cohort. A further reported finding was that TCR beta sequences accurately predicted the HLA-A and HLA-B alleles for most subjects in the first cohort. For the cohort, immune exposure information was limited to CMV serostatus. In a later analysis, the rate of TCR association differed among HLA loci, with DRB1 alleles having the most associated TCRs and HLA-C alleles having the fewest. In a later analysis, HLA-associated TCR beta chains were found to be more clonally expanded and to have lower generation probabilities than equally common non-associated chains. Broadly in line with IMGT annotations, most TCR beta V segments showed up in productive rearrangements about 87% or about 30% of the time in an earlier analysis of several hundred of the donors. Most TCR sequences were observed very rarely across donors, whereas some public TCRs were present in many individuals. When HLA alleles, especially DR and DQ, strongly co-occurred, attributing TCR associations to individual alleles was difficult. The authors suggested that the approach could potentially be extended to other disease states and immunological phenotypes. In a later analysis, several top co-occurrence clusters were reported to appear linked to parvovirus B19, influenza, CMV and Epstein-Barr virus. Over 15 rarely observed V segments, including chromosome 9 orphons, were excluded from the earlier analysis of about 600 of the donors because counts were too low. In a later analysis, most CMV-associated TCR beta chains were found to appear HLA-restricted, with HLA associations seemingly driven largely by CMV exposure. A later analysis associated around 16,000 TCR beta sequences with specific HLA alleles at a false discovery rate of 0.05. Because some donors lacked HLA typing at each locus, the association tests relied only on the typed subset. The study gave a list of around 170 TCR beta chains associated with cytomegalovirus. Sequencing depth was assumed to be roughly uniform across donors in the presence/absence analyses, though that assumption may not hold. Some IMGT-functional V segments, including TRBV6-2 and TRBV6-3, could not be distinguished by the 87-base-pair reads and were therefore excluded.

This clonotype was obtained from a man between 18 and 29 years old in good health and CMV-seronegative. The sample was PBMCs. The chain is encoded by TRBV5-5 joined to TRBJ1-1, with TRBD1 matching 7 junction bases. The nucleotides read TGTGCCAGCAGCTTCGGACAGGCAAACACTGAAGCTTTCTTT. It translates as CASSFGQANTEAFF.